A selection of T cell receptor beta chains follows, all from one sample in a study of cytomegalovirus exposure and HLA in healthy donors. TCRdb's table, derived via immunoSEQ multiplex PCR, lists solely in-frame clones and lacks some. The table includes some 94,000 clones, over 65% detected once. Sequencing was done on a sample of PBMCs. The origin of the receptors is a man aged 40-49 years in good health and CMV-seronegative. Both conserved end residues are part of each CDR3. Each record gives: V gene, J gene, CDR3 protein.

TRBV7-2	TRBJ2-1	CASSLEGTSGIFPYNEQFF
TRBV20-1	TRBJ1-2	CSVPGDYGYTF
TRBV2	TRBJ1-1	CASSPIGDRSFGTEAFF
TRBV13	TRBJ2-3	CASSLNLLRGREFTDTQYF
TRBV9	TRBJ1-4	CASSLSGGLTEKLFF
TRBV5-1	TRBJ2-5	CASSYGDRGNQETQYF
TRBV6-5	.	CASSPLEQGTYEQYF
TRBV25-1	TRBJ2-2	CASIQGSTGELFF
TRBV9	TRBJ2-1	CASSVVPSGTPSYNEQFF
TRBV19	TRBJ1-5	CASTMRDQPQHF
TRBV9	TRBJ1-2	CASSVGEGGLLGYTF
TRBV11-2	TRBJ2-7	CASSTSGRAHEQYF
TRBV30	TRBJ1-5	CAWSGGQGGQPQHF
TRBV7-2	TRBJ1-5	CASSLDGGGNQPQHF
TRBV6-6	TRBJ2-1	CASSLESKQFF
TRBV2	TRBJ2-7	CASSEVANGDEQYF
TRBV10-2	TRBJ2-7	CASKDLAGHFHEQYF
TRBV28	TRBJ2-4	CASSLSPGQNIQYF
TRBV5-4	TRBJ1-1	CASSRGQGLMNTEAFF
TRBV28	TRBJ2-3	CASSRRTGGGTDTQYF
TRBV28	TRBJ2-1	CASSSWGAGSNEQFF
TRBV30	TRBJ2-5	CAWQGLLGETQYF